This T cell receptor (beta chain) originates from a study of shared clonotypes between healthy human individuals (dated by TCRdb to about 2020). Study-wide context: The cohort comprised a couple of women and a few men aged 18 to 49 years. Blood TCR repertoires of a handful of healthy adults were deeply sequenced to estimate repertoire size and the extent of clonotype sharing between individuals. Between about 0.85 and 9.5 billion PBMCs per donor were obtained by leukapheresis. To increase sequencing depth and limit assay-specific biases, TCR repertoire library preparation and sequencing were carried out by different laboratories using diverse techniques. For each donor, CD4 naive and CD4 memory were each given three plates, CD8 naive was given two plates, and CD8 memory was given one plate.

Healthy HIV-negative adults with no recently reported acute infections or vaccinations were included as donors. Every donor was a Caucasian adult living in Nashville, Tennessee, USA. Magnetic negative selection was used to enrich CD4+ T cells, after which naive cells were positively selected on CD45RA and the negative fraction became the memory subset. Blood was obtained by leukapheresis, after which PBMCs were separated by Ficoll-Histopaque density gradient centrifugation and cryopreserved in liquid nitrogen vapor phase. Analytical flow cytometry was used to check the purity and quantity of each magnetically sorted T cell population. Genomic DNA was isolated from each sorted fraction and quantified by UV absorbance on a Nanodrop 2000c. Using the deep immunoSEQ assay, TCR CDR3 regions were amplified from genomic DNA by multiplex PCR. Extracted genomic DNA from each cell subset was spread evenly across all wells of several immunoSEQ 96-well plates, with each plate serving as a replicate. For sorted subsets, each replicate PCR was loaded with 200 ng genomic DNA, equivalent to approximately 33,000 T cell genomes. Purified libraries were quantified with a Qubit 3.0 fluorometer, sized on a Bioanalyzer 2100, and re-quantified with the KAPA Library Quantification kit. A separate single-read 150-cycle Illumina NextSeq 550 flow cell was used to sequence each immunoSEQ 96-well plate. Concerning the study's data processing: Because the immunoSEQ output included only junctional sequences and no quality scores, the filtering could not be the same as the filtering used for full-length reads. To assign V/J genes and CDR3, sequences were annotated using PyIR, a Python wrapper for IgBLAST v1.9, with IMGT germline references. Reads with weak V/J assignments (E-value above 1e-6), missing CDR3, stop codons, out-of-frame junctions, or ambiguous translated residues were removed. A V3J clonotype was defined by an identical inferred V gene, J gene, and CDR3 amino acid sequence. Percentage overlap between repertoires was calculated by dividing the number of shared unique clonotypes by the size of the smaller repertoire. Repertoire richness was assessed with RTK rarefaction, the Chao1 estimator, and Recon v2.1 estimates of unobserved clonotypes. For all TCRbeta clonotypes obtained by the gDNA method from a handful of donors, generation probabilities were computed with OLGA. The immuneACCESS repertoire file appears here via TCRdb, limited to in-frame rearrangements. These files lack a portion of the clones; in checked studies, under half of the deficit traces to unresolved V genes, and the cause of the others is not known. Clone size and V and J calls were adopted from that table, with D and trimming inferred from the DNA. The sample data list 1,400,000 or so clones, and approximately 98.5% of these were observed just once. The top ten clones comprise 0.36% of the sample.

About this clone: Its antigen target is currently unknown. Per-nucleotide qualities are absent, and no much larger clonotype sits a single base away.

What the work shows at the level of the full study, not this receptor alone: Based on pairwise subsampling, the degree of clonotype sharing among donors was expected to be affected by sequencing depth. Roughly 5.2% of naive CD4, 3% to 3.5% of naive CD8, about 2.4% of memory CD4, and more than 0.35% of memory CD8 clonotypes were shared across several donors. The genetic and exposure-history diversity represented was limited by the small number of donors. Higher generation probabilities were observed for clonotypes shared by all four sorted-subset donors than for non-shared clonotypes. Incomplete sequencing was indicated by rarefaction of sorted-subset datasets, despite the large sequencing depth. Sampling was restricted to blood, and TCR repertoires in tissue are likely to differ from TCR repertoires in blood. Larger estimated clonotype richness was generally found for naive subsets than for memory subsets.

The germline V gene supplies CDR1 KGHSH and CDR2 LQKENI. The CDR3, from cysteine to phenylalanine, totals 16 residues. CDR3 DNA is the only sequence kept; it has 48 bases, read in frame from the first base. V is reduced by 2 bases and J by 0 bases, leaving a spacing of 13 bases between them. This chain is built from TRBV18 and TRBJ1-1, with the D segment identity uncertain. The sequenced sample consisted of naive CD4+ T cells sorted from blood. The intended sense of this specimen's cell subset or site label: CD45RA+ positively selected. The TCR comes from a man aged 25-45 years in good health. The DNA reads TGTGCCAGCTCACCATCCATGGCCCACCTGAACACTGAAGCTTTCTTT. Its translation is CASSPSMAHLNTEAFF.